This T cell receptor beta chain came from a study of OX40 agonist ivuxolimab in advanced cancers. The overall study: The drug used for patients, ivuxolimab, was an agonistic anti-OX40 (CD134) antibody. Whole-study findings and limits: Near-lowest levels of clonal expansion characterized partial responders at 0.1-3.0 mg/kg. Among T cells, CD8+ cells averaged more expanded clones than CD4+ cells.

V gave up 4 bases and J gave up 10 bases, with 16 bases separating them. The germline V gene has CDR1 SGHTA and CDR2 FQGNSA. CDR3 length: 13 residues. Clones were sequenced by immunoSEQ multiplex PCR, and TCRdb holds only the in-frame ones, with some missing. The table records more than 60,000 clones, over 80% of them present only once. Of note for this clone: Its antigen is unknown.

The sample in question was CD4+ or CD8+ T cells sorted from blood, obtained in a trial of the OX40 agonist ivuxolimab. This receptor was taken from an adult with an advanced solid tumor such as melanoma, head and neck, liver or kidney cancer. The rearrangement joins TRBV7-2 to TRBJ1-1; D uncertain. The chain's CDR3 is CASSSFTGVGAFF. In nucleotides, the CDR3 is TGTGCCAGCAGCTCCTTCACGGGTGTGGGAGCTTTCTTT.